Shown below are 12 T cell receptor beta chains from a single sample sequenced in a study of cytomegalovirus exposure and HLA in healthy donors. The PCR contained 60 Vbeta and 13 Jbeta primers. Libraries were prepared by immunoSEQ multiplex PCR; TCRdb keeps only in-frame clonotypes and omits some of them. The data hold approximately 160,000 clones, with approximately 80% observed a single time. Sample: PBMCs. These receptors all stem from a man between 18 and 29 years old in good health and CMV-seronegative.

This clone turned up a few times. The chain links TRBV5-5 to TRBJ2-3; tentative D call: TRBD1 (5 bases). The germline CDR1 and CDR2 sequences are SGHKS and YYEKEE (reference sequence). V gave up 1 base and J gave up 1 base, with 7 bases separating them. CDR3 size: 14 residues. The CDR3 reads CASSLMTGTDTQYF. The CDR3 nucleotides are TGTGCCAGCAGCTTGATGACAGGCACAGATACGCAGTATTTT.

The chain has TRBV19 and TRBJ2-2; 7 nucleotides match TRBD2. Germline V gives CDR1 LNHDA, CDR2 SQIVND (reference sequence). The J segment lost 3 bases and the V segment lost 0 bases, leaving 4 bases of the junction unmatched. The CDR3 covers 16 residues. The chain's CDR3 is CASSIDRGLDTGELFF. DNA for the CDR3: TGTGCCAGTAGTATAGATCGAGGACTAGACACCGGGGAGCTGTTTTTT.

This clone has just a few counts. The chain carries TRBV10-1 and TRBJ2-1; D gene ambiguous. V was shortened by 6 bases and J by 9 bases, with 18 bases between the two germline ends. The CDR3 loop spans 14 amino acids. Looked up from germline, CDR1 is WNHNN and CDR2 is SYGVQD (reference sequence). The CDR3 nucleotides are TGCGCCAGCAGCCCCTGGCGAGGCCCTAGTGAGCAGTTCTTC. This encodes CASSPWRGPSEQFF.

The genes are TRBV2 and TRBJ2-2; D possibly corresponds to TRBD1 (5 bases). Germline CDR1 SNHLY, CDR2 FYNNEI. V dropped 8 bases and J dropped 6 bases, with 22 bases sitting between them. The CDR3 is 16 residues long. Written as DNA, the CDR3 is TGTGCCAGCCTTAACCTACAGGCCAAACACGCCGGGGAGCTGTTTTTT. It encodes CASLNLQAKHAGELFF.

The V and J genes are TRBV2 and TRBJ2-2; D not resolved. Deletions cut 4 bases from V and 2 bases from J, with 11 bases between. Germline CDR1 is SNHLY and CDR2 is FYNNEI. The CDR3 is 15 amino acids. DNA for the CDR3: TGTGCCAGCAGTGCGGGTGGCCGTAACACCGGGGAGCTGTTTTTT. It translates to CASSAGGRNTGELFF.

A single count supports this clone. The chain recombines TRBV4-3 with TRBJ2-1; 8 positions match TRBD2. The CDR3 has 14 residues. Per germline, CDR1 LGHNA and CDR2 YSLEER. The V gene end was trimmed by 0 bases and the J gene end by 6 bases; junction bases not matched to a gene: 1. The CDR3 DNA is TGCGCCAGCAGCCAAGACGGGACTAGCAATGAGCAGTTCTTC. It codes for CASSQDGTSNEQFF.

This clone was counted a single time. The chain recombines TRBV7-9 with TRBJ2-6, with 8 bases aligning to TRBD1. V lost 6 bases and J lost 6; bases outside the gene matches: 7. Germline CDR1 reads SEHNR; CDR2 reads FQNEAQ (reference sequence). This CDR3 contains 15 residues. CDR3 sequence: CASSHSTGAANVLTF. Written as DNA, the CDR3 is TGTGCCAGCAGTCATTCGACAGGGGCGGCCAACGTCCTGACTTTC.

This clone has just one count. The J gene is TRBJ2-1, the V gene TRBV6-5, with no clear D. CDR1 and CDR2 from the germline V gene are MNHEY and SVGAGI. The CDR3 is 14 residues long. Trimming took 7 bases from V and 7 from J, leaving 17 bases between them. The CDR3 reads CASTHGTIANEQFF. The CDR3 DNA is TGTGCCAGCACCCACGGCACAATAGCTAATGAGCAGTTCTTC.

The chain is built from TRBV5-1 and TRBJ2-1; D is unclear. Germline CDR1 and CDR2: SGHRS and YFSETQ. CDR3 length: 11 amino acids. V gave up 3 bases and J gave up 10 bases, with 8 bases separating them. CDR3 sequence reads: CASSSRGEQFF. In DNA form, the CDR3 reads TGCGCCAGCAGCTCCCGCGGCGAGCAGTTCTTC.

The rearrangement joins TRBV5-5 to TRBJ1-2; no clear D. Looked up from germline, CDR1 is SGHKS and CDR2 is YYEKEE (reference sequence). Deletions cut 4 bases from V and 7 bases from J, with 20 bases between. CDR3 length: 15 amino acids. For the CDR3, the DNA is TGTGCCAGCAGCCACCTAGCGGCAGGATCGGCTGGCTACACCTTC. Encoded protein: CASSHLAAGSAGYTF.

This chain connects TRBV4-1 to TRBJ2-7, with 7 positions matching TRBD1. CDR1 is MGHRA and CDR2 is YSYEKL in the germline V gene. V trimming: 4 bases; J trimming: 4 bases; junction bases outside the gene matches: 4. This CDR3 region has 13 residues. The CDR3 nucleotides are TGCGCCAGCAGCCGGGGGACAGCATACGAGCAGTACTTC. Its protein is CASSRGTAYEQYF.

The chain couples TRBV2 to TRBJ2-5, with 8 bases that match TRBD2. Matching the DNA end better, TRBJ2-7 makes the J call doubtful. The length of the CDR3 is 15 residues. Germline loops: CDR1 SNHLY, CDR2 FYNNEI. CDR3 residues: CASRVLAVGSYEQYF. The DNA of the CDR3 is TGTGCCAGCAGAGTACTAGCGGTAGGTTCCTACGAGCAGTACTTC.